Sequencing of this TCR beta chain was carried out in a study of graft-versus-host responses after intestinal transplantation. Study summary: Every one of the recipients received anti-thymocyte globulin induction and afterwards took tacrolimus and steroids for about 3 years. General study points: Recipient marrow harbored GvH clones, some of which surfaced first in ileum or blood. Early HvG declines after transplant were associated with peak circulating GvH clone levels.

V shed 5 bases and J shed 2 bases, with 16 bases lying between them. Per the germline V gene, CDR1 is SGHVS and CDR2 is FQNEAQ. The CDR3 sequence is 15 residues long. On this clone: The antigen is not known.

Some clones are missing from TCRdb's copy, which holds only in-frame ones; the method was immunoSEQ multiplex PCR. The sample yields over 9,500 clones, around 94% seen once. Source: PBMCs, taken 8 days after intestinal transplant. The gene calls are TRBV7-8 and TRBJ2-7, with a weak D call TRBD2 (5 bases). This TCR was recovered from a human patient who received an intestinal transplant, so some T cells may come from the graft donor. CDR3 DNA: TGTGCCAGCAGCCCTCTAGCCGGAGTCACCTACGAGCAGTACTTC. This gives the protein CASSPLAGVTYEQYF.